This T cell receptor (beta chain) emerged from a study of cytomegalovirus exposure and HLA in healthy donors. PCR used 60 Vbeta primers and 13 Jbeta primers. Generated by immunoSEQ multiplex PCR, the TCRdb table keeps only in-frame clones and is missing some. The sample lists about 150,000 clones; roughly 82% were seen once. Germline loops: CDR1 SGHRS, CDR2 YFSETQ. The V gene end was trimmed by 3 bases and the J gene end by 4 bases; junction bases not matched to a gene: 2. This CDR3 region has 14 residues. On this clone itself: Other DNA sequences in the same sample also yield this CDR3.

The chain recombines TRBV5-1 with TRBJ1-5; TRBD1 matches at 9 bases. Sequenced sample: PBMCs. The receptor was derived from a woman aged 45-59 years in good health and CMV-seropositive. The CDR3 is CASSSGTGNQPQHF. DNA of the CDR3: TGCGCCAGCAGCTCCGGGACAGGGAATCAGCCCCAGCATTTT. Combining the CDR3 with reference TRBV5-1 and TRBJ1-5 gives the whole variable domain KAGVTQTPRYLIKTRGQQVTLSCSPISGHRSVSWYQQTPGQGLQFLFEYFSETQRNKGNFPGRFSGRQFSNSRSEMNVSTLELGDSALYLCASSSGTGNQPQHFGDGTRLSIL.